A single sample is the source of the 32 T cell receptor beta chains below, sequenced in a study of T cells in Graves' hyperthyroidism and ophthalmopathy. Authors of the study amplified TCR beta CDR3 regions from RNA transcripts. During a first-round RT-PCR of the TCR CDR3, the HTBI primer set was used. A single record per CDR3 protein comes from TCRdb applying MiXCR to the multiplex PCR reads. The sample carries some 250,000 distinct CDR3 sequences, approximately 15% recorded once. Sequenced sample: blood. The receptors shown here come from a woman aged 40 to 50 with Graves' hyperthyroidism that later progressed to Graves' ophthalmopathy.

This clonotype was counted ten times or more. The CDR3 DNA reads TGTGCCAGCAGTTTCAGGGTTCGCTATGGCTACACCTTC. Protein sequence: CASSFRVRYGYTF. The chain joins TRBV28 to TRBJ1-2, with D perhaps TRBD1 (5 bases). This CDR3 comprises 13 residues. Looked up from germline, CDR1 is MDHEN and CDR2 is SYDVKM. V was trimmed by 3 bases and J by 4 bases, leaving 9 bases between them.

On this clonotype: One end of the junction is discordant with germline, which a read error may explain. This chain uses TRBV5-4 with TRBJ2-2, with 11 positions matching TRBD2. The CDR3 is made up of 16 amino acids. Germline V gene data show CDR1 as SGHNT and CDR2 as YYREEE (reference sequence). Written as DNA, the CDR3 is TGTGCCAGCAGCTTGGATAGCGGGAGGGCCATCGGGGAGCTGTTGTTT. Its protein is CASSLDSGRAIGELLF.

This clonotype was observed many times. The rearrangement joins TRBV20-1 to TRBJ2-7, with D unclear. V was pared by 0 bases and J by 2 bases, with 11 bases between. CDR3 length equals 14 residues. Germline V gives CDR1 DFQATT, CDR2 SNEGSKA (reference sequence). The DNA of the CDR3 is TGCAGTGCTAGAGATCTTGCATCCACCTACGAGCAGTACTTC. As protein: CSARDLASTYEQYF.

This clonotype was counted a few times. The chain links TRBV18 to TRBJ1-6; no firm D call. V was trimmed by 1 base and J by 7 bases, leaving 8 bases between them. Germline assignment: CDR1 KGHSH and CDR2 LQKENI. This CDR3 spans 14 amino acids. The CDR3, as DNA: TGTGCCAGCTCACCACTCACAGTAAATTCACCCCTCCACTTT. Its protein is CASSPLTVNSPLHF.

This clonotype was found many times. The chain joins TRBV28 to TRBJ1-1, with a possible D match to TRBD1 (5 bases). In germline, CDR1 is MDHEN, CDR2 SYDVKM. The V gene lost 2 bases and the J gene lost 1 base, with 14 bases spanning the gap. The CDR3 length is 16 residues. CDR3 nucleotides: TGTGCCAGCAGTTTAATGGCAGGGAGTTGGAACACTGAAGCTTTCTTT. This encodes CASSLMAGSWNTEAFF.

This clonotype was counted many times. The V gene is TRBV6-2 or TRBV6-3, the J gene TRBJ2-1; no clear D gene. The CDR3 is 14 amino acids. Trimming took off 0 bases at V and 6 bases at J, with 9 bases between the two ends. Germline V gene data show CDR1 as MNHEY and CDR2 as SVGEGT. In nucleotides, the CDR3 is TGTGCCAGCAGTTACTCGACTGGTGGCAATGAGCAGTTCTTC. Encoded protein: CASSYSTGGNEQFF.

This clonotype was recorded at least ten times. The genes are TRBV19 and TRBJ2-1; 8 bases match TRBD1. V dropped 3 bases and J dropped 2; count of bases not matched to a gene: 6. Germline CDR1 LNHDA, CDR2 SQIVND (reference sequence). The length of the CDR3 is 16 residues. The CDR3 spells CASSIGQGAAYNEQFF. DNA for the CDR3: TGTGCCAGTAGTATCGGACAGGGTGCCGCCTACAATGAGCAGTTCTTC.

This clonotype was detected many times. V and J are TRBV28 and TRBJ2-7; 9 bases are shared with TRBD2. The CDR3 runs to 15 residues. Unmatched junction bases numbered 12, after V lost 7 bases and J lost 5 bases. Germline-derived CDR1 and CDR2 are MDHEN and SYDVKM. CDR3: CASNTGTSRLDEQYF. In DNA, the CDR3 is TGTGCCAGCAACACGGGGACTAGCAGGCTGGACGAGCAGTACTTC. The entire variable domain, with the rest obtained from reference TRBV28 and TRBJ2-7, is as follows: DVKVTQSSRYLVKRTGEKVFLECVQDMDHENMFWYRQDPGLGLRLIYFSYDVKMKEKGDIPEGYSVSREKKERFSLILESASTNQTSMYLCASNTGTSRLDEQYFGPGTRLTVT.

This clonotype was seen at least ten times. J is TRBJ1-1 and V is TRBV28, with D unclear. Per germline, CDR1 MDHEN and CDR2 SYDVKM. CDR3 size: 14 residues. V was shortened by 6 bases and J by 0 bases, with 11 bases between the two germline ends. The CDR3 nucleotides are TGTGCCAGCAGGGTGGCAACCTTGAACACTGAAGCTTTCTTT. Translation: CASRVATLNTEAFF.

This clonotype was recorded at least ten times. This CDR3 reads CSAASGPTSGYGETQYF. CDR3 DNA: TGCAGTGCTGCCTCGGGGCCGACTAGCGGGTACGGAGAGACCCAGTACTTC. The V gene is TRBV20-1, the J gene TRBJ2-5, with 10 bases aligning to TRBD2. The germline V gene has CDR1 DFQATT and CDR2 SNEGSKA (reference sequence). Germline trimming cut 5 bases from V and 4 bases from J; bases unmatched to any gene: 16. This CDR3 is 17 amino acids long.

This clonotype was recorded many times. The chain has TRBV29-1 and TRBJ2-3, with D perhaps matching TRBD1 or TRBD2 (6 bases each). Germline values: CDR1 SQVTM, CDR2 ANQGSEA. The CDR3 length is 13 residues. V lost 7 bases and J lost 6, with 17 bases in between. The CDR3 DNA follows: TGCAGCGCCCGGGACAAGACTAGGGATACGCAGTATTTT. Its protein product is CSARDKTRDTQYF.

Ten or more counts support this clonotype. The chain couples TRBV3-1 to TRBJ1-1; the D is unclear. The CDR3 consists of 14 residues. V was shortened by 3 bases and J by 4 bases, with 12 bases between the two germline ends. Germline lookup yields CDR1 LGHDT and CDR2 YNNKEL (reference sequence). Here the CDR3 reads CASSQQARATEAFF. The CDR3 nucleotides are TGTGCCAGCAGCCAGCAGGCTCGAGCCACTGAAGCTTTCTTT.

This clonotype was seen repeatedly, ten times or more. The J gene is TRBJ1-5, the V gene TRBV6-1, with TRBD1 as a possible D gene (6 bases). V lost 10 bases to trimming and J lost 6 bases, with 19 bases between them. CDR1 and CDR2 from the germline V gene are MNHNS and SASEGT. This CDR3 has 14 residues. CDR3 region: CATSSEGGGQPQHF. CDR3 in DNA: TGTGCCACCTCCTCGGAGGGAGGGGGTCAGCCCCAGCATTTT.

This clonotype was observed at least ten times. The chain uses TRBV6-1 and TRBJ1-1; D is unresolved. V lost 5 bases to trimming and J lost 5 bases, with 12 bases between them. This CDR3 region has 13 residues. Germline V gene lookup returns CDR1 MNHNS and CDR2 SASEGT. The CDR3 is CASSYSQVTEAFF. The CDR3 DNA reads TGTGCCAGCAGTTATTCTCAGGTGACTGAAGCTTTCTTT.

Many counts were recorded for this clonotype. This sequence joins TRBV2 and TRBJ1-1; TRBD1 is a possible D gene (5 bases). The V end lost 4 bases, the J end lost 1 base, and 10 bases lay between the germline ends. This CDR3 has 14 residues. Per germline, CDR1 SNHLY and CDR2 FYNNEI. The CDR3 DNA reads as TGTGCCAGCAGTGGGGCACAGGCGAACACTGAAGCTTTCTTT. Amino acids: CASSGAQANTEAFF.

Written as DNA, the CDR3 is TGTGCCAGCAGCGTTGTGTATCTCAGGTCCTACGAGCAGTACTTC. This translates into CASSVVYLRSYEQYF. This chain links TRBV5-6 with TRBJ2-7, with D uncertain. In germline, CDR1 is SGHDT, CDR2 YYEEEE. V shed 4 bases and J shed 1 base, with 15 bases lying between them. This CDR3 has 15 amino acids.

This clonotype was seen many times. The V and J genes are TRBV29-1 and TRBJ2-5; 7 bases agree with TRBD2. The CDR3 is made up of 14 amino acids. Trimming removed 7 bases from V and 4 bases from J; junction bases left unmatched: 12. Germline CDR1 and CDR2: SQVTM and ANQGSEA. In nucleotides, the CDR3 is TGCAGCGGCCGTAAAGCGGGAAGTTCAGAGACCCAGTACTTC. This codes for CSGRKAGSSETQYF.

This clonotype was observed at least ten times. The J gene is TRBJ2-1, the V gene TRBV11-2, with 11 bases matching TRBD2. CDR1 is SGHAT, CDR2 FQNNGV, per germline. The trim removed 5 bases at V and 5 bases at J, leaving 8 bases unmatched. This CDR3 has 16 amino acids. CDR3 in DNA: TGTGCCAGCAGCCTAACGCTAGCGGGAGGCGACAATGAGCAGTTCTTC. It encodes CASSLTLAGGDNEQFF.

This clonotype was detected ten times or more. This chain links TRBV12-3 or TRBV12-4 with TRBJ1-1; no clear D gene. The CDR3 is made up of 13 amino acids. Trimming cost V 2 bases and J 1 base, with 5 bases left between them. The DNA of the CDR3 is TGTGCCAGCAGTTTATCTAGGAACACTGAAGCTTTCTTT. Amino acids: CASSLSRNTEAFF.

This clonotype came up many times. This chain connects TRBV6-1 to TRBJ2-1, with 9 bases fitting TRBD2. After removal of 6 bases from V and 2 bases from J, the junction contained 5 bases not matched to a gene. The CDR3 length is 15 residues. Germline CDR1 and CDR2: MNHNS and SASEGT. CDR3 coding DNA: TGTGCCAGCAGCCGAGCTAGCGGGACCTACAATGAGCAGTTCTTC. It is translated as CASSRASGTYNEQFF.

The table lists this clonotype with many counts. The chain employs TRBV7-6 and TRBJ2-1; 8 bases match TRBD2. This CDR3 is 17 amino acids long. CDR1 is SGHVS, CDR2 FNYEAQ, per germline. V was clipped by 6 bases and J by 0 bases; unmatched bases: 10. CDR3 DNA: TGTGCCAGCAGTATACCGGGACTAGTAAACTCCTACAATGAGCAGTTCTTC. Translation gives CASSIPGLVNSYNEQFF.

The table lists this clonotype with many counts. The V and J genes are TRBV2 and TRBJ2-1; 11 bases fit TRBD2. V shed 0 bases, J shed 4 bases, and the junction held 8 bases outside the gene matches. The CDR3 contains 18 residues. Germline CDR1 and CDR2: SNHLY and FYNNEI. The CDR3 region has the DNA TGTGCCAGCAGTGAAGCGTACGGGACTAGCGGCAGATACAATGAGCAGTTCTTC. Encoded protein: CASSEAYGTSGRYNEQFF.

This clonotype was found many times. The chain has TRBV5-1 and TRBJ1-2; TRBD1 aligns across 9 bases. V lost 1 base, J lost 4 bases, and 8 bases stayed unmatched. The germline V gene has CDR1 SGHRS and CDR2 YFSETQ. The CDR3 covers 16 residues. The CDR3 loop is CASSLSQGTGFYGYTF. The DNA for the CDR3 is TGCGCCAGCAGCTTGTCGCAAGGGACAGGGTTCTATGGCTACACCTTC.

There are many counts of this clonotype. The genes are TRBV27 and TRBJ1-5, with D tentatively TRBD1 (5 bases). Trimming shortened V by 5 bases and J by 7 bases, and 18 bases separated the two germline ends. This CDR3 is built from 15 residues. Germline V gene sequence: CDR1 MNHEY, CDR2 SMNVEV (reference sequence). CDR3 DNA: TGTGCCAGCAGTCCGCGGGCAGGGCGGTTCCAGCCCCAGCATTTT. Amino acid sequence: CASSPRAGRFQPQHF.

The table lists this clonotype with many counts. The rearrangement joins TRBV3-1 to TRBJ2-1; 15 nucleotides line up with TRBD2. This CDR3 comprises 15 residues. Germline V lookup: CDR1 LGHDT, CDR2 YNNKEL (reference sequence). Trimming removed 4 bases from V and 12 bases from J; junction bases left unmatched: 7. The CDR3 sequence is CASSLPGLAGGWQFF. Written as DNA, the CDR3 is TGTGCCAGCAGCCTACCGGGACTAGCGGGAGGATGGCAGTTCTTC.

This clonotype was seen only once. An end of the junction does not agree with germline; a read error may underlie this. J is TRBJ1-5 and V is TRBV5-6; no clear D gene. CDR3 length equals 13 residues. From germline, CDR1 is SGHDT and CDR2 YYEEEE. The CDR3 spells CASSFGEGQPHHF. DNA for the CDR3: TGTGCCAGCAGCTTCGGGGAGGGTCAGCCCCACCATTTT.

This clonotype was detected many times. The V call is TRBV2, the J call TRBJ2-7, with 8 bases fitting TRBD2. From germline, CDR1 is SNHLY and CDR2 FYNNEI. Trimming cost V 11 bases and J 3 bases; bases outside gene matches: 6. The CDR3 totals 12 residues. The CDR3 spells CAGLAGYYEQYF. DNA of the CDR3: TGTGCCGGGCTAGCGGGCTACTACGAGCAGTACTTC.

This clonotype was detected many times. This chain uses TRBV7-3 with TRBJ2-5; 12 bases are shared with TRBD1. The germline V gene has CDR1 SGHTA and CDR2 FQGTGA. This CDR3 is 13 amino acids long. The J segment lost 6 bases and the V segment lost 5 bases, leaving 1 base of the junction unmatched. The CDR3 nucleotides are TGTGCCAGCAGCCGGGACAGGGGGCAGACCCAGTACTTC. This gives the protein CASSRDRGQTQYF.

V is TRBV28 and J is TRBJ1-1, with D unresolved. CDR1 is MDHEN, CDR2 SYDVKM, per germline. V lost 1 base and J 7 bases, leaving 4 bases between the germline ends. The CDR3 consists of 11 residues. The CDR3 region is CASSLYDEAFF. In DNA form, the CDR3 reads TGTGCCAGCAGTTTATATGATGAAGCTTTCTTT.

This clonotype was seen at least ten times. This sequence joins TRBV24-1 and TRBJ1-2; D remains unclear. The germline V and J ends were trimmed by 0 bases and 2 bases, with 9 bases remaining between them. This CDR3 has 15 amino acids. CDR1 is KGHDR and CDR2 is SFDVKD in the germline V gene. The CDR3 here is CATSDLIAWNYGYTF. The CDR3 coding sequence is TGTGCCACCAGTGATTTGATCGCATGGAACTATGGCTACACCTTC.

At least ten counts were recorded for this clonotype. V gene TRBV28 combines with J gene TRBJ2-3; no reliable D call. Trimming took off 3 bases at V and 10 bases at J, with 11 bases between the two ends. The CDR3 runs 12 residues. Looked up from germline, CDR1 is MDHEN and CDR2 is SYDVKM. This chain's CDR3 is CASSFSGLPQYF. The CDR3 DNA follows: TGTGCCAGCAGTTTTTCGGGCTTACCGCAGTATTTT.

This clonotype was counted ten times or more. The chain uses TRBV5-1 and TRBJ1-1; weak D call: TRBD1 (5 bases). The CDR3 consists of 15 residues. Trimming took 4 bases from V and 4 from J, leaving 17 bases between them. Germline CDR1 reads SGHRS; CDR2 reads YFSETQ. The CDR3: CASSGRQGAVTEAFF. The CDR3 nucleotides read TGCGCCAGCAGCGGCCGACAAGGGGCCGTCACTGAAGCTTTCTTT. Using reference TRBV5-1 and TRBJ1-1 for the parts outside the CDR3, the full variable domain is KAGVTQTPRYLIKTRGQQVTLSCSPISGHRSVSWYQQTPGQGLQFLFEYFSETQRNKGNFPGRFSGRQFSNSRSEMNVSTLELGDSALYLCASSGRQGAVTEAFFGQGTRLTVV.